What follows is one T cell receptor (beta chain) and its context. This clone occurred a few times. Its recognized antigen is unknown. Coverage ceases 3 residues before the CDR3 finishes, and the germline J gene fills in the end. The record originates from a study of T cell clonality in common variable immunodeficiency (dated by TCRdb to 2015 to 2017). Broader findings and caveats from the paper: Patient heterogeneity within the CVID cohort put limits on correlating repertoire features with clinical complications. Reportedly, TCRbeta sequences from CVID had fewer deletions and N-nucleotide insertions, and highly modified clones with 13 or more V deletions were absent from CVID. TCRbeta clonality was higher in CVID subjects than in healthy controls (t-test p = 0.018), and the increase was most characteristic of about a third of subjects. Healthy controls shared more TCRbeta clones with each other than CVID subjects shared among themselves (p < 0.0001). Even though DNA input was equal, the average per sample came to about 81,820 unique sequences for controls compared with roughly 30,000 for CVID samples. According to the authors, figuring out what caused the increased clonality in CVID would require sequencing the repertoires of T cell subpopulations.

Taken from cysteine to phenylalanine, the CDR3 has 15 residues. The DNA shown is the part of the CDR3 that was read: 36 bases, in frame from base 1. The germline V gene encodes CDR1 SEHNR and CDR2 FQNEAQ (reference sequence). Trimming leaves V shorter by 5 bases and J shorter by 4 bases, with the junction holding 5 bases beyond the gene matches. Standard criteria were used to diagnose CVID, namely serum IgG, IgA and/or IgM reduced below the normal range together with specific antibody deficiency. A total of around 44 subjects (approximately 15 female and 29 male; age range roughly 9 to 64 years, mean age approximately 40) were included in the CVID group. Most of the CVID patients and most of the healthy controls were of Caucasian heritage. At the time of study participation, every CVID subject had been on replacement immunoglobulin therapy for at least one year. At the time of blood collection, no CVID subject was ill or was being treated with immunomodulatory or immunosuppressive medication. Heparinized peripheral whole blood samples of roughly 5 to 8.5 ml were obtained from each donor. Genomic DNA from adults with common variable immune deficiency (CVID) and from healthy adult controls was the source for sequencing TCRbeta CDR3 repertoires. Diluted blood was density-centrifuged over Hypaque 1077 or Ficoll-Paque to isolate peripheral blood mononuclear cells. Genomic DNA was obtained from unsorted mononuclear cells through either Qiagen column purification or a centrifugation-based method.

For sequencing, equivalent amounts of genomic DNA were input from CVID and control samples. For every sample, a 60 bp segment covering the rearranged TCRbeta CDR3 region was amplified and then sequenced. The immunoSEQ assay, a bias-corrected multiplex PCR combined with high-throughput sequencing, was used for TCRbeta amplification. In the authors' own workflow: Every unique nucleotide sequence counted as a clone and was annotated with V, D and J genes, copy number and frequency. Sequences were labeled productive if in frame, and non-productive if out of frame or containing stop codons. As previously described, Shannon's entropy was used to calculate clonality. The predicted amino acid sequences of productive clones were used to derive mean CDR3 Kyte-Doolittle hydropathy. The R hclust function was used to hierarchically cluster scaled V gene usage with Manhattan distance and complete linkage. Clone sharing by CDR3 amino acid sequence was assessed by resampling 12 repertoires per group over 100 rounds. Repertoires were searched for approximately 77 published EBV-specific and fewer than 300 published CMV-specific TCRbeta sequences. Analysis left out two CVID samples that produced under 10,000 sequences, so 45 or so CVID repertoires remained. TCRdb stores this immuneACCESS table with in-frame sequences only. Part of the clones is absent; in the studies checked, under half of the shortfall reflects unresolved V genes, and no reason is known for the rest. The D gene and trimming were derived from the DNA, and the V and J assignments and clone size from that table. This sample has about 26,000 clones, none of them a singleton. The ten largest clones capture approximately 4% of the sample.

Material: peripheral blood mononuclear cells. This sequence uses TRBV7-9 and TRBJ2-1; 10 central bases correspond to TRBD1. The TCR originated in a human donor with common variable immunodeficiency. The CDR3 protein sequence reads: CASSQGQGVYNEQFF. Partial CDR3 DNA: TGTGCCAGCAGCCAAGGACAGGGGGTATACAATGAG.